These 14 T cell receptor beta chains were all obtained from the same sample, sequenced in a study of early T cells in non-severe SARS-CoV-2 infection. TCRdb itself ran the 5' RACE reads through MiXCR, one entry per CDR3 protein. Among more than 50,000 distinct CDR3 sequences listed, 10% to 15% were seen once. This specimen was whole blood, taken at baseline. Receptors were obtained from an adult who was a healthcare worker with PCR-confirmed SARS-CoV-2 infection or an uninfected control (not recorded which).

The sample holds a few counts of this clonotype. The V and J genes are TRBV19 and TRBJ1-2; D remains unclear. The germline gives CDR1 LNHDA, CDR2 SQIVND (reference sequence). There are 15 residues in the CDR3. Trimming pared 3 bases from V and 8 bases from J, leaving 19 bases between. The CDR3 loop is CASSIIVGISGGYTF. The CDR3 DNA reads as TGTGCCAGTAGTATTATTGTGGGAATTTCGGGAGGCTACACCTTC.

This clonotype was counted only a few times. The rearrangement joins TRBV10-1 to TRBJ2-3; D is uncertain. V lost 4 bases and J 2 bases, leaving 7 bases between the germline ends. In germline, CDR1 is WNHNN, CDR2 SYGVQD (reference sequence). CDR3 length equals 13 residues. The CDR3 coding sequence is TGCGCCAGCAGTGCCAGAGTCACAGATACGCAGTATTTT. It yields the protein CASSARVTDTQYF.

The gene calls are TRBV7-9 and TRBJ2-7; D perhaps matches TRBD1 (5 bases). The ends were cut back, 4 bases at V and 2 bases at J, with 12 bases in the middle. From germline, CDR1 is SEHNR and CDR2 FQNEAQ (reference sequence). The CDR3 has 14 amino acids. CDR3 sequence reads: CASSYAGLPYEQYF. The CDR3 DNA is TGTGCCAGCAGCTACGCAGGGTTACCCTACGAGCAGTACTTC. Complete variable domain (other parts from reference TRBV7-9 and TRBJ2-7): DTGVSQNPRHKITKRGQNVTFRCDPISEHNRLYWYRQTLGQGPEFLTYFQNEAQLEKSRLLSDRFSAERPKGSFSTLEIQRTEQGDSAMYLCASSYAGLPYEQYFGPGTRLTVT.

This chain uses TRBV24-1 with TRBJ2-3; TRBD2 agrees at 10 bases. CDR3 size: 16 residues. CDR1 and CDR2 from the germline V gene are KGHDR and SFDVKD. Trimming took 4 bases from V and 5 from J; bases not matched to a gene: 8. CDR3 in amino acids: CATSETAGGSRDTQYF. CDR3 nucleotide sequence: TGTGCCACCAGTGAAACAGCGGGGGGGTCCAGAGATACGCAGTATTTT.

Points on this clonotype: The missing conserved phenylalanine or tryptophan at the end of this CDR3 makes a read error likely. The chain employs TRBV6-2 or TRBV6-3 and TRBJ2-3; D is possibly TRBD1 or TRBD2 (6 bases each). This CDR3 spans 15 amino acids. Germline lookup yields CDR1 MNHEY and CDR2 SVGEGT. The V end was cut by 8 bases, the J end by 0 bases, with 15 bases between. CDR3 in DNA: TGTGCCAGCCGGGGGCGGCAGTCTAGCACAGATACGCAGTATTCT. Protein: CASRGRQSSTDTQYS.

This clonotype was observed a handful of times. V gene TRBV6-2 or TRBV6-3 combines with J gene TRBJ2-1; D uncertain. Trimming cost V 5 bases and J 4 bases, with 15 bases left between them. Germline V gives CDR1 MNHEY, CDR2 SVGEGT. This CDR3 has 15 amino acids. The CDR3 here is CASSLAQFPYNEQFF. DNA for the CDR3: TGTGCCAGCAGTCTGGCACAGTTCCCTTACAATGAGCAGTTCTTC.

This clonotype was seen only a few times. V gene TRBV7-9 combines with J gene TRBJ1-1, with a tentative D call TRBD1 (5 bases). Looked up from germline, CDR1 is SEHNR and CDR2 is FQNEAQ (reference sequence). Trimming took 2 bases from V and 0 from J, leaving 7 bases between them. The CDR3 loop spans 14 amino acids. The CDR3 nucleotides read TGTGCCAGCAGCTTAACGGGGCTGAACACTGAAGCTTTCTTT. Its translation is CASSLTGLNTEAFF.

This clonotype was seen only a few times. The rearrangement joins TRBV30 to TRBJ2-7, with D possibly matching TRBD1 (6 bases). There are 15 residues in the CDR3. V was shortened by 4 bases and J by 2 bases, with 18 bases between the two germline ends. The germline V gene has CDR1 GTSNPN and CDR2 SVGIG (reference sequence). The CDR3 loop is CAWTPRQWDTYEQYF. In DNA, the CDR3 is TGTGCCTGGACCCCACGGCAGTGGGACACCTACGAGCAGTACTTC.

This clonotype was picked up a small number of times. The J gene is TRBJ2-1, the V gene TRBV10-2; D ambiguous. CDR1 is WSHSY and CDR2 is SAAADI in the germline V gene. Trimming pared 6 bases from V and 0 bases from J, leaving 12 bases between. The CDR3 runs 15 residues. The CDR3 DNA is TGCGCCAGCAGGGACCGTTTCATCTCCTACAATGAGCAGTTCTTC. It specifies CASRDRFISYNEQFF.

This clonotype occurred a few times. The chain couples TRBV5-1 to TRBJ1-1; the D gene is possibly TRBD1 (6 bases). Trimming cost V 4 bases and J 4 bases, with 14 bases left between them. Germline CDR1 is SGHRS and CDR2 is YFSETQ. The CDR3 loop spans 14 amino acids. The CDR3 DNA reads TGCGCCAGCAGCGAACGGACAGCCCTCACTGAAGCTTTCTTT. This encodes CASSERTALTEAFF.

This clonotype has a handful of counts. The CDR3 reads CATGSSYADTQYF. DNA of the CDR3: TGTGCCACCGGGTCTAGTTATGCAGATACGCAGTATTTT. This chain uses TRBV6-5 with TRBJ2-3; unclear D gene. Germline lookup yields CDR1 MNHEY and CDR2 SVGAGI. CDR3 size: 13 residues. Trimming cost V 10 bases and J 4 bases, with 15 bases left between them.

This clonotype was detected many times. The chain couples TRBV12-3 or TRBV12-4 to TRBJ2-1; 11 bases fit TRBD1. The ends lost 6 bases at V and 3 bases at J; junction bases unmatched: 4. This CDR3 is built from 15 residues. CDR3 sequence: CASRFGTGGYNEQFF. CDR3 DNA: TGTGCCAGCAGATTCGGGACAGGGGGCTACAATGAGCAGTTCTTC.

The chain carries TRBV29-1 and TRBJ2-2, with 11 nucleotides matching TRBD2. J gave up 5 bases and V 5 bases, and 4 bases lay outside the gene matches. The CDR3 has 14 residues. Germline V gene lookup returns CDR1 SQVTM and CDR2 ANQGSEA. CDR3 DNA sequence: TGCAGCGTTAGGACTAGCGGGCGGACCGGGGAGCTGTTTTTT. It is translated as CSVRTSGRTGELFF.

This clonotype was seen a handful of times. The gene calls are TRBV5-4 and TRBJ2-7; perhaps TRBD2 as D (6 bases). V was cut by 7 bases and J by 0 bases, with 11 bases left in between. Germline values: CDR1 SGHNT, CDR2 YYREEE (reference sequence). The CDR3 sequence is 13 residues long. CDR3 protein: CASSGVSSYEQYF. The CDR3 bases are TGTGCCAGCTCGGGGGTTTCCTCCTACGAGCAGTACTTC.